These 15 T cell receptor beta chains originate from one sample sequenced in a study of blood T cell repertoires in COVID-19. Generated by immunoSEQ multiplex PCR, the TCRdb table keeps only in-frame clones and is missing some. The table lists about 220,000 clones, about 90% of them singletons. Sequencing used peripheral blood. Source of these receptors: a man aged 35-49 years with active or convalescent COVID-19.

A few counts support this clone. The chain recombines TRBV5-1 with TRBJ1-3; TRBD1 might be the D (5 bases). This CDR3 region has 15 residues. V was shortened by 0 bases and J by 5 bases, with 12 bases between the two germline ends. Germline loops: CDR1 SGHRS, CDR2 YFSETQ. This CDR3 reads CASSLEGALRNTIYF. In DNA form, the CDR3 reads TGCGCCAGCAGCTTGGAAGGGGCTCTCAGAAACACCATATATTTT.

The V gene is TRBV7-9, the J gene TRBJ2-7, with TRBD2 identical over 7 bases. V lost 6 bases and J lost 4; bases outside the gene matches: 9. There are 14 residues in the CDR3. From germline, CDR1 is SEHNR and CDR2 FQNEAQ (reference sequence). The CDR3 nucleotides read TGTGCCAGCAGTTTGGGGGGGGAGGTGTACGAGCAGTACTTC. Amino acids: CASSLGGEVYEQYF.

The chain joins TRBV19 to TRBJ1-2, with a possible D match to TRBD1 (5 bases). The CDR3 spans 14 residues. The germline V gene has CDR1 LNHDA and CDR2 SQIVND (reference sequence). The V end was cut by 5 bases, the J end by 8 bases, with 18 bases between. The CDR3 nucleotides are TGTGCCAGTAGTCCCCACGGCAGGGAGGGCGGCTACACCTTC. It encodes CASSPHGREGGYTF.

This clone was picked up one time. The chain employs TRBV9 and TRBJ1-1; a weak D match, TRBD1 (6 bases). The CDR3 has 18 amino acids. CDR1 and CDR2 (germline): SGDLS, YYNGEE. Trimming cost V 3 bases and J 1 base, with 22 bases left between them. This chain's CDR3 is CASSARQGTNRGNTEAFF. The CDR3 DNA follows: TGTGCCAGCAGCGCCAGGCAGGGGACCAACCGGGGGAACACTGAAGCTTTCTTT.

J is TRBJ1-1 and V is TRBV27, with 7 bases matching TRBD1. Germline V gives CDR1 MNHEY, CDR2 SMNVEV (reference sequence). Trimming took 4 bases from V and 0 from J; bases not matched to a gene: 8. The CDR3 contains 16 residues. The CDR3 DNA reads TGTGCCAGCAGTTCGGGACAGCCTCTTATGAACACTGAAGCTTTCTTT. Its translation is CASSSGQPLMNTEAFF.

The rearrangement uses TRBV30 and TRBJ1-1; D is unclear. Germline V gives CDR1 GTSNPN, CDR2 SVGIG (reference sequence). The CDR3 is 11 residues long. The V and J ends lost 0 bases and 8 bases respectively, with 7 bases between them. The chain's CDR3 is CAWSVQLEAFF. The CDR3 bases are TGTGCCTGGAGTGTACAGTTAGAAGCTTTCTTT.

This chain joins TRBV11-2 and TRBJ1-1; TRBD1 matches at 8 bases. The V and J ends lost 5 bases and 0 bases, in that order; junction bases with no gene match: 5. The CDR3 contains 15 residues. From germline, CDR1 is SGHAT and CDR2 FQNNGV. This chain's CDR3 is CASSLTGQVNTEAFF. The CDR3 bases are TGTGCCAGCAGCCTTACGGGACAGGTGAACACTGAAGCTTTCTTT.

This rearrangement joins TRBV5-1 to TRBJ1-6, with 8 bases aligning to TRBD1. The CDR3 covers 16 residues. The V gene end was trimmed by 0 bases and the J gene end by 9 bases; junction bases not matched to a gene: 8. Germline values: CDR1 SGHRS, CDR2 YFSETQ. The CDR3 DNA sequence: TGCGCCAGCAGCTTGGTCGGGGACAGGAGCGGTTCACCCCTCCACTTT. Translated: CASSLVGDRSGSPLHF.

The rearrangement links TRBV4-2 to TRBJ2-7; 7 bases line up with TRBD2. The germline V gene encodes CDR1 LGHNA and CDR2 YNFKEQ. The CDR3 has 16 amino acids. With V trimmed by 4 bases and J by 7 bases, 16 bases remained unmatched. This CDR3 reads CASSPPASGPTEEQYF. The CDR3 DNA reads TGTGCCAGCAGCCCACCCGCTAGCGGTCCTACTGAGGAGCAGTACTTC.

This chain links TRBV3-1 (or the pseudogene TRBV3-2) with TRBJ1-2, with 9 nucleotides matching TRBD1. The V and J ends lost 3 bases and 7 bases, in that order; junction bases with no gene match: 0. Germline values: CDR1 LGHDT, CDR2 YNNKEL (reference sequence). The CDR3 length is 12 residues. This CDR3 is CASSQGQGGYTF. CDR3 bases: TGTGCCAGCAGCCAGGGACAGGGTGGCTACACCTTC.

CDR3 sequence (DNA): TGTGCCAGCAGTTGGACAGGGAGCTCCTACGAGCAGTACTTC. This sequence encodes CASSWTGSSYEQYF. The rearrangement links TRBV27 to TRBJ2-7, with TRBD1 identical over 8 bases. Germline-derived CDR1 and CDR2 are MNHEY and SMNVEV (reference sequence). V trimming: 4 bases; J trimming: 0 bases; junction bases outside the gene matches: 2. This CDR3 spans 14 amino acids.

V and J are TRBV7-8 and TRBJ1-4, with D hard to call. Between the trimmed V and J ends, which lost 4 bases and 8 bases, there was a span of 20 bases. CDR1 SGHVS and CDR2 FQNEAQ come from the germline V gene. The CDR3 loop spans 16 amino acids. The CDR3 loop reads CASSSPGLTEREKLFF. In nucleotides, the CDR3 is TGTGCCAGCAGCTCCCCCGGACTAACGGAGAGGGAAAAACTGTTTTTT.

V is TRBV27 and J is TRBJ2-3, with D unclear. Germline CDR1 MNHEY, CDR2 SMNVEV (reference sequence). The CDR3 totals 15 residues. Trimming took off 6 bases at V and 0 bases at J, with 13 bases between the two ends. CDR3 region: CASSTKLTSTDTQYF. The CDR3 bases are TGTGCCAGCAGCACAAAACTAACTAGCACAGATACGCAGTATTTT.

This chain connects TRBV28 to TRBJ1-2, with 10 bases identical to TRBD1. This CDR3 has 16 amino acids. V lost 5 bases and J lost 4; bases outside the gene matches: 10. Germline lookup yields CDR1 MDHEN and CDR2 SYDVKM. DNA for the CDR3: TGTGCCAGCAGTGCCCCCGGGACAGGGGAGGGCTATGGCTACACCTTC. Protein: CASSAPGTGEGYGYTF.

This chain links TRBV12-3 or TRBV12-4 with TRBJ1-1; 8 bases are a match to TRBD1. Trimming cost V 8 bases and J 6 bases; bases outside gene matches: 8. This CDR3 is built from 13 residues. CDR3 sequence: CASGPSGGSEAFF. Here the CDR3 DNA reads TGTGCCAGCGGTCCCTCAGGGGGCTCTGAAGCTTTCTTT.